The 21 T cell receptor beta chains listed next were all sequenced from one sample in a study of cytomegalovirus exposure and HLA in healthy donors. Primers: 60 Vbeta forward and 13 Jbeta reverse. Measured with immunoSEQ multiplex PCR; TCRdb has only the in-frame clones, and not every one. The table has more than 90,000 clones, 76% seen once; the top ten hold 3.5% to 5%. Sample: PBMCs. The receptor source for this set is a man aged 35 to 55 in good health and CMV-seronegative.

This rearrangement joins TRBV5-1 to TRBJ1-2; TRBD1 is a possible D gene (5 bases). CDR1 is SGHRS and CDR2 is YFSETQ in the germline V gene. The CDR3 extends over 14 amino acids. Trimming removed 3 bases from V and 0 bases from J, with 9 bases in between. In DNA form, the CDR3 reads TGCGCCAGCAGCTGGGGGGTAGCTAACTATGGCTACACCTTC. Its translation: CASSWGVANYGYTF. Full variable domain (outside the CDR3, taken from reference TRBV5-1 and TRBJ1-2): KAGVTQTPRYLIKTRGQQVTLSCSPISGHRSVSWYQQTPGQGLQFLFEYFSETQRNKGNFPGRFSGRQFSNSRSEMNVSTLELGDSALYLCASSWGVANYGYTFGSGTRLTVV.

This clone was seen a handful of times. The chain couples TRBV6-5 to TRBJ1-2; 11 bases align to TRBD1. The germline CDR1 and CDR2 sequences are MNHEY and SVGAGI. The ends lost 6 bases at V and 3 bases at J; junction bases unmatched: 6. The CDR3 is 15 residues long. The CDR3 reads CASRHGQGADYGYTF. The CDR3 DNA reads TGTGCCAGCAGACACGGACAGGGGGCTGACTATGGCTACACCTTC.

The chain combines TRBV4-2 with TRBJ2-3, with TRBD2 matching over 9 bases. V shed 1 base, J shed 0 bases, and the junction held 5 bases outside the gene matches. This CDR3 spans 17 amino acids. CDR1 is LGHNA, CDR2 YNFKEQ, per germline. CDR3 DNA sequence: TGTGCCAGCAGCCAAGGGGGACTAGCCCTTAGCACAGATACGCAGTATTTT. Its protein product is CASSQGGLALSTDTQYF.

This chain joins TRBV6-5 and TRBJ2-1, with TRBD2 matching over 12 bases. V lost 5 bases, J lost 4 bases, and 3 bases stayed unmatched. The CDR3 sequence is 15 residues long. The germline V gene encodes CDR1 MNHEY and CDR2 SVGAGI. The CDR3 protein is CASSKGLAGYNEQFF. The CDR3 DNA is TGTGCCAGCAGTAAGGGACTAGCGGGTTACAATGAGCAGTTCTTC.

The J gene is TRBJ1-2, the V gene TRBV20-1, with D perhaps matching TRBD1 (6 bases). The germline V gene has CDR1 DFQATT and CDR2 SNEGSKA (reference sequence). CDR3 length: 11 amino acids. The CDR3 region has the DNA TGCAGAACAGGGAATAACTATGGCTACACCTTC. It codes for CRTGNNYGYTF.

V is TRBV5-1 and J is TRBJ2-3; 10 nucleotides line up with TRBD2. There are 13 residues in the CDR3. CDR1 and CDR2 from the germline V gene are SGHRS and YFSETQ. The V gene end was trimmed by 7 bases and the J gene end by 4 bases; junction bases not matched to a gene: 3. The CDR3 DNA reads as TGCGCCAGCTCTAGCGGGGGCTCAGATACGCAGTATTTT. Its translation is CASSSGGSDTQYF.

J is TRBJ1-2 and V is TRBV28, with D perhaps matching TRBD1 (6 bases). Germline loops: CDR1 MDHEN, CDR2 SYDVKM. Trimming took off 6 bases at V and 4 bases at J, with 15 bases between the two ends. The CDR3 length is 14 residues. CDR3 residues: CASSTGFRGYGYTF. As DNA, the CDR3 is TGTGCCAGCAGCACAGGGTTTCGTGGCTATGGCTACACCTTC.

The chain recombines TRBV6-1 with TRBJ1-5; a possible D gene is TRBD1 (5 bases). This CDR3 comprises 15 residues. The germline CDR1 and CDR2 sequences are MNHNS and SASEGT. The V end was cut by 5 bases, the J end by 3 bases, with 14 bases between. In DNA, the CDR3 is TGTGCCAGCAGTCCCACAGGAAACCTCAATCAGCCCCAGCATTTT. As protein: CASSPTGNLNQPQHF.

This clone showed up just a few times. The chain employs TRBV6-1 and TRBJ2-2; 8 nucleotides line up with TRBD1. Germline values: CDR1 MNHNS, CDR2 SASEGT. This CDR3 is 14 amino acids long. The trim removed 7 bases at V and 5 bases at J, leaving 6 bases unmatched. For the CDR3, the DNA is TGTGCCAGCATCTCACAGGGGGGAACCGGGGAGCTGTTTTTT. It translates to CASISQGGTGELFF.

The chain couples TRBV7-2 to TRBJ1-3; no clear D gene. Germline V lookup: CDR1 SGHTA, CDR2 FQGNSA. V gave up 5 bases and J gave up 0 bases, with 8 bases separating them. This CDR3 has 14 amino acids. This chain's CDR3 is CASSPRGSGNTIYF. In DNA, the CDR3 is TGTGCCAGCAGCCCCCGAGGCTCTGGAAACACCATATATTTT. The variable domain in full, completed from reference TRBV7-2 and TRBJ1-3, reads GAGVSQSPSNKVTEKGKDVELRCDPISGHTALYWYRQSLGQGLEFLIYFQGNSAPDKSGLPSDRFSAERTGGSVSTLTIQRTQQEDSAVYLCASSPRGSGNTIYFGEGSWLTVV.

Concerning this clone itself: Other nucleotide sequences in the sample specify the same CDR3. The chain employs TRBV7-9 and TRBJ2-7; D may be TRBD1 (6 bases). V lost 5 bases and J 0 bases, leaving 11 bases between the germline ends. The germline V gene has CDR1 SEHNR and CDR2 FQNEAQ (reference sequence). The CDR3 totals 14 residues. For the CDR3, the DNA is TGTGCCAGCAGCCTAGGACAGAGCTCCTACGAGCAGTACGTC. It translates to CASSLGQSSYEQYV.

The chain employs TRBV9 and TRBJ2-2, with 10 bases lining up with TRBD2. Losses at the gene ends were 0 bases for V and 4 bases for J; bases not matched to a gene: 6. There are 17 residues in the CDR3. Germline assignment: CDR1 SGDLS and CDR2 YYNGEE. The CDR3: CASSVGLAGARTGELFF. In nucleotides, the CDR3 is TGTGCCAGCAGCGTAGGGCTAGCGGGGGCCCGCACCGGGGAGCTGTTTTTT.

The chain recombines TRBV4-1 with TRBJ2-4; 9 bases match TRBD2. The CDR3 runs to 17 residues. J gave up 0 bases and V 4 bases, and 7 bases lay outside the gene matches. CDR1 is MGHRA and CDR2 is YSYEKL in the germline V gene. CDR3 bases: TGCGCCAGCAGCCGATCTAGCGGGGAGATAGCCAAAAACATTCAGTACTTC. Translation: CASSRSSGEIAKNIQYF.

The gene calls are TRBV10-3 and TRBJ2-6; D is possibly TRBD2 (5 bases). Germline V CDR1 and CDR2: ENHRY, SYGVKD. Trimming took 4 bases from V and 1 from J, leaving 8 bases between them. CDR3 length: 15 amino acids. CDR3 residues: CAISARGSGANVLTF. CDR3 sequence (DNA): TGTGCCATCAGTGCTCGGGGATCTGGGGCCAACGTCCTGACTTTC.

The rearrangement links TRBV11-3 to TRBJ1-1, with D hard to call. Deletions cut 2 bases from V and 3 bases from J, with 7 bases between. Germline values: CDR1 SGHNT, CDR2 YENEEA. The CDR3 extends over 13 amino acids. The CDR3: CASSLLQDTEAFF. The CDR3 coding sequence is TGTGCCAGCAGCTTATTGCAGGACACTGAAGCTTTCTTT.

This sequence joins TRBV29-1 and TRBJ2-7; 8 bases are a match to TRBD1. Unmatched junction bases numbered 6, after V lost 5 bases and J lost 3 bases. In germline, CDR1 is SQVTM, CDR2 ANQGSEA. The CDR3 loop spans 13 amino acids. The DNA for the CDR3 is TGCAGCGTTCTGACAGGGGATTACTACGAGCAGTACTTC. Translating it yields CSVLTGDYYEQYF.

A single count supports this clone. The V gene is TRBV4-3, the J gene TRBJ2-2; D perhaps matches TRBD1 (5 bases). Trimming shortened V by 4 bases and J by 4 bases, and 16 bases separated the two germline ends. CDR3 length: 16 residues. Germline V gene sequence: CDR1 LGHNA, CDR2 YSLEER. In nucleotides, the CDR3 is TGCGCCAGCAGCCCGAGAGCGACAGTTGGCACCGGGGAGCTGTTTTTT. Amino acid sequence: CASSPRATVGTGELFF.

The gene calls are TRBV11-2 and TRBJ2-7; TRBD1 matches at 10 bases. Germline V gene lookup returns CDR1 SGHAT and CDR2 FQNNGV. The CDR3 extends over 17 amino acids. The J segment lost 3 bases and the V segment lost 2 bases, leaving 10 bases of the junction unmatched. CDR3 DNA sequence: TGTGCCAGCAGCTTATGGGTCCCCGGGACAGGGGTCTACGAGCAGTACTTC. Translation: CASSLWVPGTGVYEQYF.

This clone has only a few counts. The rearrangement links TRBV2 to TRBJ1-5; possibly TRBD1 for D (6 bases). The CDR3 runs to 14 residues. Per germline, CDR1 SNHLY and CDR2 FYNNEI. V was trimmed by 6 bases and J by 5 bases, leaving 14 bases between them. The CDR3 nucleotides read TGTGCCAGCAGCGGGACATCGGCGGATCAGCCCCAGCATTTT. Amino acids: CASSGTSADQPQHF.

This clone was observed a few times. The rearrangement uses TRBV7-2 and TRBJ2-5; 9 bases are a match to TRBD2. Germline-derived CDR1 and CDR2 are SGHTA and FQGNSA. This CDR3 has 15 amino acids. After removal of 1 base from V and 4 bases from J, the junction contained 4 bases not matched to a gene. The CDR3 loop reads CASSLVAGARETQYF. Written as DNA, the CDR3 is TGTGCCAGCAGCTTAGTAGCGGGGGCACGAGAGACCCAGTACTTC.

The chain uses TRBV5-1 and TRBJ1-2, with TRBD1 matching 10 bases. The CDR3 contains 15 residues. V was clipped by 1 base and J by 6 bases; unmatched bases: 6. CDR1 and CDR2 from the germline V gene are SGHRS and YFSETQ. The CDR3 DNA follows: TGCGCCAGCAGCTTGTATGTGACAGGGGGCAATGGCTACACCTTC. Amino acids: CASSLYVTGGNGYTF.